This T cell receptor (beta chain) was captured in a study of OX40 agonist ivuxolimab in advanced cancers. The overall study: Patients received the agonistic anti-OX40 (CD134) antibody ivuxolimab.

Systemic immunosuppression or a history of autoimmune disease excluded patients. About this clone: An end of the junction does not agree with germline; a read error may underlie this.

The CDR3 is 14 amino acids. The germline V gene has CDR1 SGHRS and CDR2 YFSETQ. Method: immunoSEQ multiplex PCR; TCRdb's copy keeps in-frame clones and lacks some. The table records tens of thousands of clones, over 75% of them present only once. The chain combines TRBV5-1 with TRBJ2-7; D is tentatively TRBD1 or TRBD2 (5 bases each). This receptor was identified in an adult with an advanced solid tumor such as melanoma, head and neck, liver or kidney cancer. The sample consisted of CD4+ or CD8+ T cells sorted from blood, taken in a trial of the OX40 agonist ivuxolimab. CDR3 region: CASRLGTNPYEQYF. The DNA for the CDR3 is TGCGCCAGCAGGTTGGGGACCAATCCCTACGAGCAGTACTTC. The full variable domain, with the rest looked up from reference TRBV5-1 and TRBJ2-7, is KAGVTQTPRYLIKTRGQQVTLSCSPISGHRSVSWYQQTPGQGLQFLFEYFSETQRNKGNFPGRFSGRQFSNSRSEMNVSTLELGDSALYLCASRLGTNPYEQYFGPGTRLTVT.